These T cell receptor beta chains were read from a single sample in a study of radiation and T cells in renal cell carcinoma. Profiled with immunoSEQ multiplex PCR; TCRdb holds only in-frame clones, not every one. The table has fewer than 200,000 clones, about 88% seen once; the top ten hold approximately 11%. The sample consisted of blood, taken from a patient whose treatment included radiotherapy and nephrectomy. The receptors were gathered from a woman aged 50 to 60 with renal cell carcinoma. The CDR3 runs from the conserved cysteine through the conserved F or W. A D gene is named only where the DNA matches it firmly. Clone size appears in some rows only: once, few, many, or a class for an expanded clone.

>TRBD1|TRBJ2-7|NA|TRBV5-1|13
CASSWDRTYEQYF
TGCGCCAGCAGCTGGGACAGGACCTACGAGCAGTACTTC
>TRBD2|TRBJ2-2|NA|TRBV15|19
CATSRDLRGLYTNTGELFF
TGTGCCACCAGCAGAGATTTACGGGGACTATATACGAACACCGGGGAGCTGTTTTTT
>NA|TRBJ2-7|NA|TRBV30|11
CAWSVSPEQYF
TGTGCCTGGAGTGTATCTCCGGAGCAGTACTTC
>NA|TRBJ1-1|NA|TRBV18|14
CASSPQGLYTEAFF
TGTGCCAGCTCACCACAGGGGCTGTACACTGAAGCTTTCTTT
>NA|TRBJ1-1|few|TRBV5-8|14
CASSSAGVNTEAFF
TGTGCCAGCAGTTCAGCAGGGGTAAACACTGAAGCTTTCTTT
>TRBD2|TRBJ2-3|NA|TRBV30|16
CAWSVGLAGGADTQYF
TGTGCCTGGAGTGTGGGACTAGCGGGGGGAGCAGATACGCAGTATTTT
>NA|TRBJ1-6|NA|TRBV2|17
CASSENGLGQNNSPLHF
TGTGCCAGCAGTGAAAACGGCCTGGGACAAAATAATTCACCCCTCCACTTT
>NA|TRBJ1-2|NA|TRBV10-2|16
CASSESYGSEFYGYTF
TGCGCCAGCAGTGAGTCGTATGGCAGTGAGTTCTATGGCTACACCTTC
>NA|TRBJ2-3|NA|TRBV2|13
CASMRRLEDTQYF
TGTGCCAGCATGAGGCGGCTTGAGGATACGCAGTATTTT
>NA|TRBJ1-3|NA|TRBV21-1|15
CASSKMRRASQAIYF
TGTGCCAGCAGCAAAATGAGGAGGGCCAGTCAGGCCATATATTTT
>NA|TRBJ2-7|NA|TRBV19|13
CASSIDRQGKQYF
TGTGCCAGTAGTATAGATAGGCAGGGCAAGCAGTACTTC
>TRBD1|TRBJ1-1|NA|TRBV5-1|14
CASSLRQGNTEAFF
TGCGCCAGCAGCTTACGACAGGGGAACACTGAAGCTTTCTTT
>NA|TRBJ1-5|NA|TRBV15|17
CATSPIPTASSSQPQHF
TGTGCCACCAGCCCAATACCTACAGCCTCGTCAAGTCAGCCCCAGCATTTT
>TRBD1|TRBJ1-6|NA|TRBV11-2|15
CASRSGQGNSSPLHF
TGTGCCAGCAGATCCGGACAGGGAAATAGCTCACCCCTCCACTTT
>NA|TRBJ2-2|few|TRBV7-7|12
CASRGNTGELFF
TGTGCCAGCCGGGGGAACACCGGGGAGCTGTTTTTT
>TRBD1|TRBJ1-4|once|TRBV9|15
CASSVGDRGREKLFF
TGTGCCAGCAGCGTCGGGGACAGGGGGCGAGAAAAACTGTTTTTT
>TRBD2|TRBJ2-5|few|TRBV7-9|18
CASSLGRLSGTSQETQYF
TGTGCCAGCAGCTTAGGCAGGCTTAGCGGGACAAGCCAAGAGACCCAGTACTTC
>NA|TRBJ2-1|NA|TRBV19|16
CASSPPPGVTYNEQFF
TGTGCCAGTAGTCCGCCACCGGGGGTTACCTACAATGAGCAGTTCTTC
>NA|TRBJ2-6|NA|TRBV18|19
CASSPLPTGSISGANVLTF
TGTGCCAGCTCCCCCCTTCCGACGGGGTCCATTTCTGGGGCCAACGTCCTGACTTTC
>TRBD1|TRBJ1-1|NA|TRBV28|17
CASSLWAGGQGTGEAFF
TGTGCCAGCAGTTTATGGGCCGGGGGACAGGGAACTGGTGAAGCTTTCTTT
>NA|TRBJ1-3|once|TRBV6-5|12
CASTGRGYTIYF
TGTGCCAGCACTGGGAGGGGATACACCATATATTTT
>TRBD2|TRBJ2-3|NA|TRBV9|17
CASSVEAERGQIFAQYF
TGTGCCAGCAGCGTAGAGGCTGAGCGGGGGCAAATCTTCGCGCAGTATTTT
>NA|TRBJ2-6|NA|TRBV5-1|16
CASSWPQNSGANVLTF
TGCGCCAGCAGCTGGCCCCAGAACTCTGGGGCCAACGTCCTGACTTTC
>NA|TRBJ1-2|NA|TRBV5-1|13
CASSDNRDFDYTF
TGCGCCAGCAGCGATAACCGGGACTTCGACTACACCTTC